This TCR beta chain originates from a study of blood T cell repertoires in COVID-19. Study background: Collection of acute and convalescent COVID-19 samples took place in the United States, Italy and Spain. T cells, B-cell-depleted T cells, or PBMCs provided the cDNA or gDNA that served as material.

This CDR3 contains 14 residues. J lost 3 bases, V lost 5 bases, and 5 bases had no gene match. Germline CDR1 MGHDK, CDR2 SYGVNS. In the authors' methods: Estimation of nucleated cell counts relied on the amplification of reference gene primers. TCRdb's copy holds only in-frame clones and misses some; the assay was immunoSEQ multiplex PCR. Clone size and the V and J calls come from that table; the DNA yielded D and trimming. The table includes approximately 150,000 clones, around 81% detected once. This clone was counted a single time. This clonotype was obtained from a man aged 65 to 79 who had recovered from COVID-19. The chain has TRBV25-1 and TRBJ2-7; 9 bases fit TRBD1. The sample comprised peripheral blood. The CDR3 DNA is TGTGCCAGCAGTCCGGGACAGGGAGACTACGAGCAGTACTTC. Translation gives CASSPGQGDYEQYF.